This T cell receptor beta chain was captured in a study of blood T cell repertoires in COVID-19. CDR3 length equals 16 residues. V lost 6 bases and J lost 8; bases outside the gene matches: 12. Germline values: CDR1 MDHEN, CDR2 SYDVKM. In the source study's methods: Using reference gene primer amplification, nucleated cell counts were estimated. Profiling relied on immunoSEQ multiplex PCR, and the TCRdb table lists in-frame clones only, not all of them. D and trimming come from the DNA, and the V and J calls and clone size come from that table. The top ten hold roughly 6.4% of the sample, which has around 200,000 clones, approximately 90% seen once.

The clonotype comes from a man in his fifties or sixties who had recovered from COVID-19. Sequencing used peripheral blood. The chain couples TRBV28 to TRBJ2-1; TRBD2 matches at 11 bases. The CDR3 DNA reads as TGTGCCAGCAGGCGGAGACTAGCGGGATTTGGAGATGAGCAGTTCTTC. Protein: CASRRRLAGFGDEQFF.